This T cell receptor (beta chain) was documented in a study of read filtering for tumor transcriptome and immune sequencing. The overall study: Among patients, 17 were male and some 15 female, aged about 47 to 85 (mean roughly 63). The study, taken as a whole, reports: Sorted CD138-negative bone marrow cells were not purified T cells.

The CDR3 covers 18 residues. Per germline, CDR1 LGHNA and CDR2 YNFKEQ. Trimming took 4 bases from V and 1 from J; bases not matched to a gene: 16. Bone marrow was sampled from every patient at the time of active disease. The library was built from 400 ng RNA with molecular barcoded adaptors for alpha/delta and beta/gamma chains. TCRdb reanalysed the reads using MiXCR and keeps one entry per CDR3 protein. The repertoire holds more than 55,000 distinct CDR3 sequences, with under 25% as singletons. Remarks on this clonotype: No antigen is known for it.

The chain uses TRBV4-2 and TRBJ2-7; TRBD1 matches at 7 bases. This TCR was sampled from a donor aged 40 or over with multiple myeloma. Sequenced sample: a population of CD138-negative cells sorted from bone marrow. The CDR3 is CASSLNLGLRGQSYEQYF. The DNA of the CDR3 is TGTGCCAGCAGCCTCAACTTGGGGCTAAGGGGACAGTCCTACGAGCAGTACTTC.